Below are 29 T cell receptor beta chains sequenced from a single sample in a study of early T cells in non-severe SARS-CoV-2 infection. TCRdb independently ran MiXCR on the 5' RACE reads; one entry per CDR3 protein. This table holds 70,000 or so distinct CDR3 sequences, about 9.4% found once. Material: whole blood, obtained at baseline. These receptors all stem from an adult who was a healthcare worker with PCR-confirmed SARS-CoV-2 infection or an uninfected control (not recorded which).

The rearrangement joins TRBV11-1 to TRBJ1-4, with D possibly being TRBD1 (5 bases). The CDR3 extends over 13 amino acids. V was pared by 3 bases and J by 6 bases, with 8 bases between. Germline loops: CDR1 SGHAT, CDR2 FQDESV (reference sequence). CDR3 DNA: TGTGCCAGCAGCTTGGGGCTGGATGAAAAACTGTTTTTT. It translates to CASSLGLDEKLFF.

This chain connects TRBV29-1 to TRBJ2-3, with D perhaps given as TRBD1 or TRBD2 (5 bases each). Germline loops: CDR1 SQVTM, CDR2 ANQGSEA. V lost 1 base, J lost 2 bases, and 7 bases lay in between. This CDR3 contains 13 residues. The CDR3 bases are TGCAGCGTTGAAGGGGACGACACAGATACGCAGTATTTT. Translation: CSVEGDDTDTQYF.

The rearrangement uses TRBV20-1 and TRBJ2-2, with a weak D call TRBD1 (5 bases). The germline V gene has CDR1 DFQATT and CDR2 SNEGSKA (reference sequence). The V gene lost 3 bases and the J gene lost 8 bases, with 13 bases spanning the gap. The CDR3 consists of 13 residues. CDR3 DNA: TGCAGTGCTAGTAGGCAGGGCAGTGGGGAGCTGTTTTTT. It codes for CSASRQGSGELFF.

The chain combines TRBV20-1 with TRBJ2-1, with 7 bases aligning to TRBD1. CDR1 and CDR2 (germline): DFQATT, SNEGSKA (reference sequence). J was trimmed by 0 bases and V by 3 bases; bases with no gene match: 2. CDR3 length equals 14 residues. This chain's CDR3 is CSARQGVSYNEQFF. The CDR3 DNA is TGCAGTGCTAGGCAGGGGGTCTCCTACAATGAGCAGTTCTTC.

The V call is TRBV19, the J call TRBJ2-1; TRBD1 matches at 11 bases. Germline V lookup: CDR1 LNHDA, CDR2 SQIVND (reference sequence). V shed 5 bases and J 6 bases; nucleotides not matched to a gene: 6. This CDR3 spans 15 amino acids. CDR3 loop: CASSPGTGGGNEQFF. DNA for the CDR3: TGTGCCAGTAGTCCAGGGACAGGGGGAGGCAATGAGCAGTTCTTC.

The genes are TRBV6-1 and TRBJ2-1; 9 bases are shared with TRBD2. V gave up 6 bases and J gave up 6 bases; unmatched junction bases: 6. The CDR3 has 14 residues. Germline CDR1 MNHNS, CDR2 SASEGT. In DNA, the CDR3 is TGTGCCAGCAGCCAAGCGGGGGGCACCAATGAGCAGTTCTTC. Its protein is CASSQAGGTNEQFF.

This clonotype has a count of ten or more. The chain employs TRBV6-6 and TRBJ2-3; tentatively, D is TRBD1 (6 bases). Trimming stripped 6 bases from V and 4 bases from J, with 14 bases between. The CDR3 runs 14 residues. CDR1 is MNHNY, CDR2 SVGAGI, per germline (reference sequence). The CDR3 DNA reads as TGTGCCAGCAGCCTCCGACAGGATCCAGATACGCAGTATTTT. Translated: CASSLRQDPDTQYF.

This clonotype was picked up many times. The chain recombines TRBV7-2 with TRBJ1-1, with D tentatively TRBD1 (6 bases). This CDR3 has 13 residues. From germline, CDR1 is SGHTA and CDR2 FQGNSA. The V end lost 9 bases, the J end lost 0 bases, and 11 bases lay between the germline ends. The CDR3 loop is CARRGQMNTEAFF. The CDR3 DNA reads as TGTGCCAGAAGGGGACAAATGAACACTGAAGCTTTCTTT.

The chain recombines TRBV7-2 with TRBJ2-5; D gene uncertain. The V gene's germline CDR1 is SGHTA and CDR2 FQGNSA. The CDR3 runs 15 residues. Trimming removed 2 bases from V and 5 bases from J, with 15 bases in between. Written as DNA, the CDR3 is TGTGCCAGCAGCTTATCTGTTAACACTGGGGAGACCCAGTACTTC. Translating it yields CASSLSVNTGETQYF.

The V gene is TRBV6-2 or TRBV6-3, the J gene TRBJ2-5, with 7 bases matching TRBD1. The CDR3 length is 15 residues. V lost 4 bases and J lost 5; bases outside the gene matches: 10. Germline lookup yields CDR1 MNHEY and CDR2 SVGEGT. The chain's CDR3 is CASSSTGNGLETQYF. CDR3 sequence (DNA): TGTGCCAGCAGTTCGACAGGGAATGGGCTGGAGACCCAGTACTTC.

This clonotype has ten or more counts. The chain joins TRBV5-1 to TRBJ1-5; D may be TRBD1 (5 bases). Trimming took off 5 bases at V and 3 bases at J, with 18 bases between the two ends. The CDR3 has 16 amino acids. The germline CDR1 and CDR2 sequences are SGHRS and YFSETQ. The CDR3 sequence: CASRLGTGEDNQPQHF. The DNA of the CDR3 is TGCGCCAGCAGATTAGGGACTGGGGAGGACAATCAGCCCCAGCATTTT.

The chain is built from TRBV11-2 and TRBJ2-2; weak D call: TRBD2 (5 bases). Trimming cost V 2 bases and J 14 bases, with 15 bases left between them. Germline V lookup: CDR1 SGHAT, CDR2 FQNNGV. The CDR3 consists of 13 residues. The CDR3: CASSLTGFGALFF. The CDR3 DNA is TGTGCCAGCAGCTTAACGGGATTCGGAGCTCTGTTTTTT.

The chain is built from TRBV7-2 and TRBJ1-1; D is unclear. CDR1 and CDR2 from the germline V gene are SGHTA and FQGNSA. Trimming cost V 5 bases and J 0 bases, with 10 bases left between them. The CDR3 sequence is 14 residues long. The CDR3 DNA sequence: TGTGCCAGCAGCGGTGGAGGGCTGAACACTGAAGCTTTCTTT. Its protein is CASSGGGLNTEAFF.

This clonotype was seen only a few times. The chain recombines TRBV30 with TRBJ2-7; maybe TRBD2 (6 bases). This CDR3 comprises 14 residues. Trimming took off 3 bases at V and 6 bases at J, with 18 bases between the two ends. The V gene's germline CDR1 is GTSNPN and CDR2 SVGIG (reference sequence). The CDR3 reads CAWSPGTRGGEQYF. In DNA, the CDR3 is TGTGCCTGGAGCCCCGGGACTCGAGGTGGCGAGCAGTACTTC.

Only a few counts were recorded for this clonotype. V gene TRBV12-3 or TRBV12-4 combines with J gene TRBJ1-6; 7 bases are shared with TRBD1. The CDR3 is 16 residues long. Germline trimming cut 5 bases from V and 3 bases from J; bases unmatched to any gene: 7. The CDR3 nucleotides are TGTGCCAGCAGTATAACCCGGGACAGCTATAATTCACCCCTCCACTTT. This sequence encodes CASSITRDSYNSPLHF.

The chain is built from TRBV12-3 or TRBV12-4 and TRBJ1-1; D is undetermined. The CDR3 has 14 residues. Trimming removed 8 bases from V and 1 base from J, with 14 bases in between. This CDR3 reads CASAPQAGNTEAFF. The CDR3 DNA reads as TGTGCCAGCGCCCCCCAAGCGGGGAACACTGAAGCTTTCTTT.

The table lists this clonotype with a few counts. The V gene is TRBV10-3, the J gene TRBJ1-5, with D uncertain. The CDR3 has 10 amino acids. V was pared by 0 bases and J by 15 bases, with 6 bases between. CDR1 and CDR2 (germline): ENHRY, SYGVKD. In DNA, the CDR3 is TGTGCCATCAGTGAGTCTCGCTGGCATTTT. Residues: CAISESRWHF.

This clonotype appeared a few times. Its ends do not fully match the called genes, so a read error is possible. This sequence joins TRBV5-1 and TRBJ2-2; D may match TRBD1 or TRBD2 (5 bases each). This CDR3 spans 16 amino acids. Germline V gives CDR1 SGHRS, CDR2 YFSETQ. The CDR3 sequence is CASSFTGLGNTGDLFF. The DNA for the CDR3 is TGCGCCAGCAGCTTTACAGGTTTGGGGAACACCGGGGACCTGTTTTTT.

In its sample, this clonotype was seen once. V gene TRBV29-1 combines with J gene TRBJ2-5, with 7 nucleotides matching TRBD2. Trimming took 0 bases from V and 5 from J; bases not matched to a gene: 6. The CDR3 covers 14 residues. Looked up from germline, CDR1 is SQVTM and CDR2 is ANQGSEA. CDR3 sequence reads: CSVEDRRELETQYF. As DNA, the CDR3 is TGCAGCGTTGAAGATCGGCGGGAGCTGGAGACCCAGTACTTC.

In this sample, this clonotype turned up a few times. The genes are TRBV19 and TRBJ2-7, with D hard to call. The CDR3 is 13 amino acids. V was pared by 6 bases and J by 4 bases, with 13 bases between. Germline V gene lookup returns CDR1 LNHDA and CDR2 SQIVND (reference sequence). This CDR3 reads CASSPVHRYEQYF. CDR3 in DNA: TGTGCCAGTAGCCCAGTCCACCGATACGAGCAGTACTTC.

Ten or more counts support this clonotype. The chain links TRBV9 to TRBJ2-4; D tentatively reads TRBD1 or TRBD2 (5 bases each). Germline V gene lookup returns CDR1 SGDLS and CDR2 YYNGEE. This CDR3 has 14 residues. Trimming took off 4 bases at V and 6 bases at J, with 14 bases between the two ends. CDR3 amino acids: CASSSGDAGNIQYF. CDR3 coding DNA: TGTGCCAGCAGCTCCGGGGACGCAGGAAACATTCAGTACTTC.

This clonotype was recorded at least ten times. V and J are TRBV5-1 and TRBJ1-1; 9 bases are a match to TRBD1. The CDR3 extends over 13 amino acids. V lost 0 bases to trimming and J lost 6 bases; unmatched junction nucleotides: 0. Germline lookup yields CDR1 SGHRS and CDR2 YFSETQ. This CDR3 reads CASSLGTGAEAFF. The CDR3 coding sequence is TGCGCCAGCAGCTTGGGGACAGGGGCTGAAGCTTTCTTT.

The rearrangement joins TRBV7-2 to TRBJ1-3; 7 nucleotides match TRBD1. This CDR3 region has 16 residues. With V trimmed by 2 bases and J by 4 bases, 8 bases remained unmatched. CDR1 is SGHTA and CDR2 is FQGNSA in the germline V gene. The CDR3: CASSLLGRGLGNTIYF. The CDR3 nucleotides read TGTGCCAGCAGCTTATTGGGCAGGGGGTTAGGAAACACCATATATTTT.

The chain uses TRBV12-3 or TRBV12-4 and TRBJ2-5; TRBD1 is a possible D gene (6 bases). The CDR3 consists of 10 residues. V was cut by 8 bases and J by 5 bases, with 6 bases left in between. The CDR3 loop reads CASQGETQYF. Written as DNA, the CDR3 is TGTGCCAGCCAGGGGGAGACCCAGTACTTC.

This clonotype has only a few counts. This chain links TRBV7-8 with TRBJ2-4; D is possibly TRBD1 (6 bases). The V and J ends lost 2 bases and 4 bases respectively, with 9 bases between them. The CDR3 is made up of 14 amino acids. CDR1 is SGHVS, CDR2 FQNEAQ, per germline. The CDR3 DNA reads TGTGCCAGCAGCTTATCCGACAGGAAAAACATTCAGTACTTC. Protein product: CASSLSDRKNIQYF.

This clonotype was counted at least ten times. The chain links TRBV5-1 to TRBJ2-7; perhaps D is TRBD1 or TRBD2 (5 bases each). Trimming removed 3 bases from V and 1 base from J, with 17 bases in between. This CDR3 has 16 amino acids. CDR1 is SGHRS and CDR2 is YFSETQ in the germline V gene. The CDR3 region has the DNA TGCGCCAGCAGCTGGGGGAGTTCCGAAATATCCTACGAGCAGTACTTC. Translated: CASSWGSSEISYEQYF.

This clonotype occurred a few times. This chain connects TRBV7-8 to TRBJ1-1, with a weak D call TRBD1 (5 bases). Germline CDR1 reads SGHVS; CDR2 reads FQNEAQ. Between the trimmed V and J ends, which lost 1 base and 1 base, there was a span of 16 bases. The CDR3 loop spans 17 amino acids. The CDR3 is CASSLVSMVRANTEAFF. The CDR3, as DNA: TGTGCCAGCAGCTTAGTTTCGATGGTCAGGGCGAACACTGAAGCTTTCTTT. The variable domain in full, completed from reference TRBV7-8 and TRBJ1-1, reads GAGVSQSPRYKVAKRGQDVALRCDPISGHVSLFWYQQALGQGPEFLTYFQNEAQLDKSGLPSDRFFAERPEGSVSTLKIQRTQQEDSAVYLCASSLVSMVRANTEAFFGQGTRLTVV.

The CDR3 reads CASRADSSGAGYTF. The CDR3 DNA reads as TGTGCCAGCAGGGCGGACAGTTCCGGTGCCGGCTACACCTTC. This chain uses TRBV12-3 or TRBV12-4 with TRBJ1-2; TRBD1 is a possible D gene (6 bases). Trimming shortened V by 6 bases and J by 8 bases, and 19 bases separated the two germline ends. The CDR3 consists of 14 residues.

V gene TRBV12-5 combines with J gene TRBJ1-1; D ambiguous. V lost 1 base and J lost 12, with 9 bases in between. This CDR3 comprises 11 residues. Germline-derived CDR1 and CDR2 are LGHNT and FRNRAP. The CDR3 DNA is TGTGCTAGTGGTTTGGGGGTGGTGTCTTTCTTT. Protein: CASGLGVVSFF.